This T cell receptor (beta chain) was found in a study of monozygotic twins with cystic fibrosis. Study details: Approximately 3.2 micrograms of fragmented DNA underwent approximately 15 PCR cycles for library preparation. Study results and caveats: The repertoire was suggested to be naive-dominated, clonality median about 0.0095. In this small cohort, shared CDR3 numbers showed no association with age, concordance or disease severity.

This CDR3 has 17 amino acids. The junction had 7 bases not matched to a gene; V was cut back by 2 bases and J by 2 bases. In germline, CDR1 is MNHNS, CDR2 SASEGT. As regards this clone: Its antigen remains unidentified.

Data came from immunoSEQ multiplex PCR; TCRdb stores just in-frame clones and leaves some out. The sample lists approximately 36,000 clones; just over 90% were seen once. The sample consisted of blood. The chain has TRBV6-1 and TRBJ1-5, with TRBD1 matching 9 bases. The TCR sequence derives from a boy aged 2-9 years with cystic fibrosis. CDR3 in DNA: TGTGCCAGCAGTGAAAGCAGAAGGGACAGGGGCAATCAGCCCCAGCATTTT. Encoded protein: CASSESRRDRGNQPQHF.